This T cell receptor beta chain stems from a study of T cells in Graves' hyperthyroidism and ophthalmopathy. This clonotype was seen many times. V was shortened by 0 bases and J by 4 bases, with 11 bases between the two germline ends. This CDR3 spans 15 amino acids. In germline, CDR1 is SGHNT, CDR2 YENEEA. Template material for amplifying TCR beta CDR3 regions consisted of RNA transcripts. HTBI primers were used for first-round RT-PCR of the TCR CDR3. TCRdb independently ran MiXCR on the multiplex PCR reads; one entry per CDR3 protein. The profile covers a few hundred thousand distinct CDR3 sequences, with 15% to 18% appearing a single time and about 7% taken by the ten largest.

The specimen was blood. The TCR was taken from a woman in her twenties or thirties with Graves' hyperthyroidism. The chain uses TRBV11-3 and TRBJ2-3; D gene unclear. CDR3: CASSLEGSSADTQYF. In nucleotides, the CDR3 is TGTGCCAGCAGCTTAGAGGGAAGCTCGGCAGATACGCAGTATTTT.